This T cell receptor beta chain was sequenced during a study of CD8+CD57+ T cells in acquired aplastic anemia (dated by TCRdb to 2016 to 2019). General notes on the study: DNA extracted from sorted CD4+ and CD8+ cells had a mean of roughly 3.4 ug, with a range of about 0.19 to 30 ug. For healthy donor samples, the average read count was about 9.9 million for CD4+ cells and roughly 12 million for CD8+ cells. What the research found in general, with its limitations: Patients and healthy controls showed no significant difference in CD8+ Simpson's diversity (P=0.060). Roughly 29 CD8+ CDR3 sequences were shared between patients and controls but appeared highly expressed in patients and within their immunodominant clones.

The study deep-sequenced TCR repertoires of sorted CD4+ and CD8+ blood T cells from severe aplastic anemia patients and healthy subjects. Ficoll-Paque density gradient centrifugation was used to isolate peripheral blood mononuclear cells. Before DNA was extracted, CD4+ and CD8+ T cells were sorted using either FACS or magnetic beads. TCR beta VDJ combination and CDR3 sequence profiling used genomic DNA as the template. An Illumina HiSeq 2000 was used for TCR repertoire sequencing. The published analysis was carried out like this. TRBV/TRBJ rearrangement plots, CDR3 size and DJ length profiles, and Simpson's diversity index were used to evaluate the repertoires. The most abundant DNA sequence in the deep sequencing data was taken as the immunodominant clone. CDR3 amino acid sequences were checked for sharing across subjects and were also compared against the VDJdb database and published repertoires. TCRdb reanalyzed the raw reads on its own, using fastp at Q25 for trimming and MiXCR for clone calling, and kept in-frame beta chains. Here each entry gathers all rows of one CDR3 protein and keeps the most common genes and DNA. The V and J calls and clone size come from TCRdb's table, not from the authors' own analysis. In all, the sample holds under 200,000 distinct CDR3 sequences, and around 40% of those were seen once. The ten largest clonotypes hold 1.1% of the sample.

Per the germline V gene, SNHLY is the CDR1 and FYNNEI is the CDR2. Inclusive of the bounding cysteine and phenylalanine, the CDR3 is 15 residues long. Only CDR3 DNA is held: 45 bases, read in frame from base 1. Only one count was recorded for this clonotype. Its antigen is not yet known. The junction differs from germline at one of its ends, possibly a read error. The sample consisted of sorted CD4+, CD8+, or CD8+CD57+ T cells (not recorded which) from PBMCs. Recombination joined TRBV2 with TRBJ1-2; the D gene is perhaps TRBD1, on 6 matching bases. This receptor was obtained from a human donor in good health. The nucleotide sequence reads as follows: TGTGCCAGCAGTGCCTCCGGAGGGGGGAACTATAGCTACACCTTC. Translated, this is CASSASGGGNYSYTF.